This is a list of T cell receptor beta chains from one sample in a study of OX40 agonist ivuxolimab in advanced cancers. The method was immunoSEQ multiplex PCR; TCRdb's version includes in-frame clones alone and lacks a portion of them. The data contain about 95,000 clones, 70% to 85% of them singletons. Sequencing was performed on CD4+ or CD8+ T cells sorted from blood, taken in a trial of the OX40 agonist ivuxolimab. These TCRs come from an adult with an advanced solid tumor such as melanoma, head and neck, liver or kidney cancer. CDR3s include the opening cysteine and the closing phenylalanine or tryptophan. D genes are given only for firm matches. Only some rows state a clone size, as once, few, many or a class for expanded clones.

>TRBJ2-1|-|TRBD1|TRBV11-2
CASSLGTGVTYNEQFF
TGTGCCAGCAGCCTCGGGACAGGGGTCACCTACAATGAGCAGTTCTTC
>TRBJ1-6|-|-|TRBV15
CATTLGDSPLHF
TGTGCCACCACTCTTGGGGATTCACCCCTCCACTTT
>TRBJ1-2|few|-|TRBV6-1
CASSGTANYGYTF
TGTGCCAGCAGTGGGACAGCTAACTATGGCTACACCTTC
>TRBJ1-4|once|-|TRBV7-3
CASSSKRRDMNEKLFF
TGTGCCAGCAGCTCTAAGCGGCGGGATATGAATGAAAAACTGTTTTTT
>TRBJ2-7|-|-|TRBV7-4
CASSLGEQYF
TGTGCCAGCAGCTTGGGAGAGCAGTACTTC
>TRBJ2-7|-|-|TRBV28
CASSLGGASYEQYF
TGTGCCAGCAGCCTAGGGGGGGCCTCCTACGAGCAGTACTTC
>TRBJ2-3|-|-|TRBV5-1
CASTLDTERSDTQYF
TGCGCCAGCACCCTAGATACGGAGCGGTCAGATACGCAGTATTTT
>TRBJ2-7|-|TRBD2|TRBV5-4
CASRRTSGANEQYF
TGTGCCAGCAGAAGGACTAGCGGAGCCAACGAGCAGTACTTC
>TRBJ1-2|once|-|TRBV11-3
CASSLGDGYTF
TGTGCCAGCAGCTTAGGGGATGGCTACACCTTC
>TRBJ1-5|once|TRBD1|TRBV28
CASRGTGGELSNQPQHF
TGTGCCAGCCGGGGGACAGGCGGAGAATTGAGCAATCAGCCCCAGCATTTT
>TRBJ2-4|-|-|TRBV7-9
CASSSRTDKNIQYF
TGTGCCAGCAGTTCTCGGACGGATAAAAACATTCAGTACTTC
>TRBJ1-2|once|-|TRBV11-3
CASSLDRTNYGYTF
TGTGCCAGCAGCTTGGACAGAACTAACTATGGCTACACCTTC
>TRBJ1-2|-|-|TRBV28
CASSFIGGSNYGYTF
TGTGCCAGCAGTTTTATCGGGGGTTCGAACTATGGCTACACCTTC
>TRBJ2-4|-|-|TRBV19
CATSEGGGNIQYF
TGTGCCACTTCCGAGGGTGGGGGGAACATTCAGTACTTC
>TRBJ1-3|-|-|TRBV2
CASSFDGVNTIYF
TGTGCCAGCAGTTTCGACGGGGTGAACACCATATATTTT
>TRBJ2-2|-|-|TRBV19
CASSIRQGGRELFF
TGTGCCAGTAGTATTCGGCAGGGTGGCCGGGAGCTGTTTTTT
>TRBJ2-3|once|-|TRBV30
CAWSPKVADTQYF
TGTGCCTGGAGTCCAAAAGTCGCAGATACGCAGTATTTT
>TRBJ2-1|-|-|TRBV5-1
CASSLSQGMENEQFF
TGCGCCAGCAGCTTGTCGCAGGGAATGGAAAATGAGCAGTTCTTC
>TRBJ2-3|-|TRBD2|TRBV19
CASTTSGSGVTDTQYF
TGTGCCAGTACGACTAGCGGGAGCGGTGTTACAGATACGCAGTATTTT
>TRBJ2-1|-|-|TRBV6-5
CASSYSGDEQFF
TGTGCCAGCAGTTACTCGGGCGATGAGCAGTTCTTC
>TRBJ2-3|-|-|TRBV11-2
CASSSLKHPNTQYF
TGTGCCAGCAGCTCGCTGAAACACCCAAATACGCAGTATTTT
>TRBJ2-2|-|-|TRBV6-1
CASSDGQYTNTGELFF
TGTGCCAGCAGTGATGGACAGTACACGAACACCGGGGAGCTGTTTTTT
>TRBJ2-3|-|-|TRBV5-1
CASSLAGSTDTQYF
TGCGCCAGCAGCTTGGCCGGGAGCACAGATACGCAGTATTTT
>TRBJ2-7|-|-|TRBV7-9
CASSSGTISSYEQYF
TGTGCCAGCAGCTCCGGGACGATTAGCTCCTACGAGCAGTACTTC
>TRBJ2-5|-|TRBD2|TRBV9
CASSVLAEYQETQYF
TGTGCCAGCAGCGTACTAGCGGAATACCAAGAGACCCAGTACTTC
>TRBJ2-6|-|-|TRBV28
CASTSLRTGANVLTF
TGTGCCAGCACCTCCCTTCGTACCGGGGCCAACGTCCTGACTTTC
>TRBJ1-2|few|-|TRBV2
CASSGGNRTPYTF
TGTGCCAGCAGTGGTGGGAACAGGACACCATACACCTTC
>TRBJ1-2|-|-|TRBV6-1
CASREDGNYGYTF
TGTGCCAGCAGGGAAGACGGGAACTATGGCTACACCTTC
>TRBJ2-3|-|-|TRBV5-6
CASSLGRPLDTQYF
TGTGCCAGCAGCTTAGGTCGCCCCCTAGATACGCAGTATTTT
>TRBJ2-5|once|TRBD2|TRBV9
CASSVLAGVNGETQYF
TGTGCCAGCAGCGTACTAGCGGGAGTAAACGGAGAGACCCAGTACTTC
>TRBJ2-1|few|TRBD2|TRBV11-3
CASSTRGGREDEQFF
TGTGCCAGCAGCACCCGAGGCGGGAGGGAGGATGAGCAGTTCTTC
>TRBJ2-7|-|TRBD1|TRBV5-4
CASSPDRSYEQYF
TGTGCCAGCAGCCCGGACAGGAGCTACGAGCAGTACTTC
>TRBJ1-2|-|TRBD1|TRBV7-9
CASSNSAGTGVVSTF
TGTGCCAGCAGCAATTCAGCCGGGACAGGGGTTGTTAGCACCTTC
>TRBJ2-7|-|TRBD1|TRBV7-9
CASSGQGGYEQYF
TGTGCCAGCAGCGGACAGGGCGGGTACGAGCAGTACTTC
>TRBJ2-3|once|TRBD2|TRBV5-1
CASSLGARLAGGTDTQYF
TGCGCCAGCAGCTTGGGGGCTAGACTAGCGGGAGGCACAGATACGCAGTATTTT
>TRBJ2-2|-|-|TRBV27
CASSLSVSPARELFF
TGTGCCAGCAGTTTGAGCGTCTCCCCAGCCAGGGAGCTGTTTTTT
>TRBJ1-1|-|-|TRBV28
CASSLQNTEAFF
TGTGCCAGCAGTTTACAAAACACTGAAGCTTTCTTT
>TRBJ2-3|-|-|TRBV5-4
CASSLDGSTDTQYF
TGTGCCAGCAGCTTGGACGGTAGCACAGATACGCAGTATTTT
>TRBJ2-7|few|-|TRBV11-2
CASSLEGEQYF
TGTGCCAGCAGCTTAGAGGGCGAGCAGTACTTC
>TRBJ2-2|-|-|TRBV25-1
CASSEYKGRGLTGELFF
TGTGCCAGCAGTGAATATAAGGGCAGGGGACTAACCGGGGAGCTGTTTTTT
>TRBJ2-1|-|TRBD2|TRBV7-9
CASSFGTSGIGEQFF
TGTGCCAGCAGCTTCGGGACTAGCGGGATCGGAGAGCAGTTCTTC
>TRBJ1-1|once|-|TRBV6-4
CASSDSENTEAFF
TGTGCCAGCAGTGACTCTGAGAACACTGAAGCTTTCTTT
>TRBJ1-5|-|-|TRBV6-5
CASSIGQFSNQPQHF
TGTGCCAGCAGTATAGGACAATTTAGCAATCAGCCCCAGCATTTT
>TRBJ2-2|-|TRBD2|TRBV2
CASSDLAGDTGELFF
TGTGCCAGCAGTGATTTAGCGGGAGACACCGGGGAGCTGTTTTTT
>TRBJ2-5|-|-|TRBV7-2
CASSLSVTGGQETQYF
TGTGCCAGCAGCTTATCTGTCACCGGGGGTCAAGAGACCCAGTACTTC
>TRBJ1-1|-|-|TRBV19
CASSLDGNTEAFF
TGTGCCAGTAGTCTGGACGGGAACACTGAAGCTTTCTTT
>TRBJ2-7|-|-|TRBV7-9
CASSLFGEQYF
TGTGCCAGCAGCTTATTCGGGGAGCAGTACTTC
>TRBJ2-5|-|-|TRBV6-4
CASTIRGRKETQYF
TGTGCCAGCACCATTAGGGGGAGAAAAGAGACCCAGTACTTC
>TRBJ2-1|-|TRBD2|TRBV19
CASRRLAGDEQFF
TGTGCCAGTAGGCGACTAGCGGGAGATGAGCAGTTCTTC
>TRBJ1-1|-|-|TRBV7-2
CASRAREGVEAFF
TGTGCCAGCAGAGCCCGAGAGGGTGTCGAAGCTTTCTTT
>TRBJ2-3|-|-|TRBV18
CASSRSSSGQEADTQYF
TGTGCCAGCTCCCGCTCGTCATCCGGGCAGGAGGCAGATACGCAGTATTTT
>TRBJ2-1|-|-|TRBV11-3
CASSAPARSSAPGNEQFF
TGTGCCAGCAGCGCCCCCGCCCGTTCTAGCGCCCCTGGCAATGAGCAGTTCTTC